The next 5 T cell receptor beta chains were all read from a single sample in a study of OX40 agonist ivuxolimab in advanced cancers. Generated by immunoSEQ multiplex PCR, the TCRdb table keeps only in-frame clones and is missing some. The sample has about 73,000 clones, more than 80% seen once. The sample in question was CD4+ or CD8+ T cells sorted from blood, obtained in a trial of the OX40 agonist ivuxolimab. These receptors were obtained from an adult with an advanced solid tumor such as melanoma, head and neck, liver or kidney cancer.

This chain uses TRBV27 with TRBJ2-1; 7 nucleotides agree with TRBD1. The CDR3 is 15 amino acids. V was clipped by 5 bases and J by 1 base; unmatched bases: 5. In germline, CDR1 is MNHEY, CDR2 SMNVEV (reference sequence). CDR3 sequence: CASSVQGVSYNEQFF. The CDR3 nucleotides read TGTGCCAGCAGTGTCCAGGGGGTTTCCTACAATGAGCAGTTCTTC.

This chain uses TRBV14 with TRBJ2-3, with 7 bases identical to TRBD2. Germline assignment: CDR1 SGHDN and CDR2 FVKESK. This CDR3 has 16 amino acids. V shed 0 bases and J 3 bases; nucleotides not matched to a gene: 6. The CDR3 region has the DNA TGTGCCAGCAGCCAAGATGGCGGGAGAGCAACAGATACGCAGTATTTT. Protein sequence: CASSQDGGRATDTQYF.

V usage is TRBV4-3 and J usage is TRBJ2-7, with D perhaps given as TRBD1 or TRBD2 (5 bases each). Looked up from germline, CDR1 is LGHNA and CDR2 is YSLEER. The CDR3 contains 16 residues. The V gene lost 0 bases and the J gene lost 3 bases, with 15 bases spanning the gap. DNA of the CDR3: TGCGCCAGCAGCCAAGATTGGGACGGCGAGGGCTACGAGCAGTACTTC. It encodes CASSQDWDGEGYEQYF.

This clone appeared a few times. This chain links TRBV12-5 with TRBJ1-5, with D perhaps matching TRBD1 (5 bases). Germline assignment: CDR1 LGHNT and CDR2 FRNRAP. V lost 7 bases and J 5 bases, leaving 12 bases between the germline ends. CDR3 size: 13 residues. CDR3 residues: CASASGAYQPQHF. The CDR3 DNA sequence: TGTGCTAGTGCTTCTGGGGCTTATCAGCCCCAGCATTTT. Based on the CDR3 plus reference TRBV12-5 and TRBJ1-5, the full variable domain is DARVTQTPRHKVTEMGQEVTMRCQPILGHNTVFWYRQTMMQGLELLAYFRNRAPLDDSGMPKDRFSAEMPDATLATLKIQPSEPRDSAVYFCASASGAYQPQHFGDGTRLSIL.

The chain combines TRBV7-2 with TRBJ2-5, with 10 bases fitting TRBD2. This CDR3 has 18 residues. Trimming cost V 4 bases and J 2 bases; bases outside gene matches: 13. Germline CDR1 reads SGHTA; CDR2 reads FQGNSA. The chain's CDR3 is CASSSSLNSGRYQETQYF. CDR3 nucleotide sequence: TGTGCCAGCAGCTCAAGTTTAAATAGCGGGAGGTATCAAGAGACCCAGTACTTC.